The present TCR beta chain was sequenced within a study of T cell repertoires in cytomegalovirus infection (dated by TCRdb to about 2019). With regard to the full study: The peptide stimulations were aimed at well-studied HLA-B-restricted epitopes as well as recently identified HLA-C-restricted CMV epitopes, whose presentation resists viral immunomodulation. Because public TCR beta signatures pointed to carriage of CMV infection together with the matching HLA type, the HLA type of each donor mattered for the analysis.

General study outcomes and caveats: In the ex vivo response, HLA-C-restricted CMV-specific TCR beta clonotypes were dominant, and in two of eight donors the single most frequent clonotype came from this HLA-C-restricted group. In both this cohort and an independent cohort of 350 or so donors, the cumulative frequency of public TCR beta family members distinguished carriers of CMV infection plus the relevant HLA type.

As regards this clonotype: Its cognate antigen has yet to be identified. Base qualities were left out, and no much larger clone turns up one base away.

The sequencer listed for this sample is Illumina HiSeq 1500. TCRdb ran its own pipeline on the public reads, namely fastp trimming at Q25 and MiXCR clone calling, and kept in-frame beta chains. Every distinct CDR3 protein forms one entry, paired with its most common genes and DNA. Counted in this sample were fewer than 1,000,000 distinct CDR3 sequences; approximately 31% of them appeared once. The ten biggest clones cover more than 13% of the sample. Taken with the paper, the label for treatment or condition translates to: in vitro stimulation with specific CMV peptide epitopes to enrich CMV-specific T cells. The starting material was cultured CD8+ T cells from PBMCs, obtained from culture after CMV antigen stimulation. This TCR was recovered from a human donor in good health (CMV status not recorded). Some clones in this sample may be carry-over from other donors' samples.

The CDR3 reads CASSLVSGESTDTQYF. The DNA is TGTGCCAGCAGTTTAGTTTCGGGGGAGAGCACAGATACGCAGTATTTT. This chain is built from TRBV28 and TRBJ2-3, with TRBD2 perhaps the D gene, on 6 matching bases. V loses 2 bases, J loses 0 bases, and the germline ends lie 12 bases apart. The CDR3, cysteine through phenylalanine, is 16 amino acids long. Of all the DNA, just the CDR3 is kept, 48 bases in frame from base 1. CDR1 and CDR2 were assigned from the germline V gene as MDHEN and SYDVKM. When the CDR3 is completed using the reference TRBV28 and TRBJ2-3 genes on either side, the full variable domain is DVKVTQSSRYLVKRTGEKVFLECVQDMDHENMFWYRQDPGLGLRLIYFSYDVKMKEKGDIPEGYSVSREKKERFSLILESASTNQTSMYLCASSLVSGESTDTQYFGPGTRLTVL.